This passage covers 29 T cell receptor beta chains from one sample sequenced in a study of regulatory T cells in long-lasting Graves disease. Both iRepertoire HTBI primers and Arm-PCR of CDR3 regions were used to build the TCR beta libraries. TCRdb passed the multiplex PCR reads through MiXCR, listing each CDR3 protein once. Among 300,000 to 400,000 distinct CDR3 sequences listed, around 19% were seen once. Described time point: persistent/refractory GD, antithyroid drugs over 5 years with positive TRAb. Making the TCR library involved RNA that had been extracted from PBMCs. This sample comprised peripheral blood mononuclear cells (PBMCs), obtained when the disease was refractory, from a patient treated with antithyroid drugs. The receptors originated from a female donor with Graves disease.

This clonotype was recorded at least ten times. The genes are TRBV12-3 or TRBV12-4 and TRBJ1-1, with D maybe TRBD1 (5 bases). The CDR3 totals 15 residues. V lost 3 bases and J 5 bases, leaving 16 bases between the germline ends. CDR3 loop: CASSFSSGGMTEAFF. DNA of the CDR3: TGTGCCAGCAGTTTTAGTTCGGGGGGTATGACTGAAGCTTTCTTT.

The CDR3 DNA follows: TGCGCCAGCAGCTTGGGGCTTTTGAGCACAGAGACTAGACTTAACTATGGCTACACCTTC. Encoded protein: CASSLGLLSTETRLNYGYTF. The chain recombines TRBV5-1 with TRBJ1-2; D gene uncertain. The CDR3 totals 20 residues. Trimming removed 0 bases from V and 1 base from J, with 25 bases in between. Germline assignment: CDR1 SGHRS and CDR2 YFSETQ. Supplemented by reference TRBV5-1 and TRBJ1-2, the full variable domain reads KAGVTQTPRYLIKTRGQQVTLSCSPISGHRSVSWYQQTPGQGLQFLFEYFSETQRNKGNFPGRFSGRQFSNSRSEMNVSTLELGDSALYLCASSLGLLSTETRLNYGYTFGSGTRLTVV.

The gene calls are TRBV18 and TRBJ1-1; no firm D call. CDR3 length: 14 amino acids. Germline CDR1 reads KGHSH; CDR2 reads LQKENI. V lost 3 bases and J lost 9, with 17 bases in between. The CDR3 region has the DNA TGTGCCAGCTCACCCCCCCAGGCTCAGATACAAGCTTTCTTT. Its protein is CASSPPQAQIQAFF.

This clonotype was seen only a few times. The chain employs TRBV5-1 and TRBJ2-2; D remains unclear. This CDR3 spans 14 amino acids. Trimming took 2 bases from V and 3 from J, leaving 8 bases between them. Per germline, CDR1 SGHRS and CDR2 YFSETQ. The CDR3 nucleotides are TGCGCCAGCAGCTTCCCCAGTGACACCGGGGAGCTGTTTTTT. Translating it yields CASSFPSDTGELFF.

This clonotype turned up a few times. This clone may be a read error of a much larger clone one base away. V usage is TRBV9 and J usage is TRBJ1-1; D uncertain. Germline assignment: CDR1 SGDLS and CDR2 YYNGEE. V lost 2 bases and J lost 1, with 6 bases in between. CDR3 size: 13 residues. CDR3 nucleotide sequence: TGTGCCAGCAGCGTTAACAGGAACACTGAAGCTTTCTTT. It codes for CASSVNRNTEAFF.

With respect to this clonotype: Possible read error: a much larger clone is one base away. The V and J genes are TRBV12-3 or TRBV12-4 and TRBJ1-2; 7 nucleotides line up with TRBD1. The CDR3 consists of 18 residues. The DNA for the CDR3 is TGTGCCAGCAGGCCGAAGAGGATGGGACAGCCCGACCACTATGGCCACACCTTC. Translation gives CASRPKRMGQPDHYGHTF.

This clonotype showed up just a few times. This chain joins TRBV30 and TRBJ2-7; D is possibly TRBD2 (6 bases). The CDR3 has 16 amino acids. Germline V gene lookup returns CDR1 GTSNPN and CDR2 SVGIG (reference sequence). Trimming cost V 0 bases and J 1 base, with 16 bases left between them. The CDR3: CAWSVLEGGPSYEQYF. The DNA of the CDR3 is TGTGCCTGGAGTGTATTGGAGGGAGGTCCGTCCTACGAGCAGTACTTC.

The rearrangement links TRBV14 to TRBJ2-5; a weak D match, TRBD1 (5 bases). Germline V gene data show CDR1 as SGHDN and CDR2 as FVKESK. This CDR3 is 14 amino acids long. The V end lost 0 bases, the J end lost 5 bases, and 10 bases lay between the germline ends. The CDR3 here is CASSQEIAGETQYF. The CDR3 bases are TGTGCCAGCAGCCAAGAAATAGCAGGGGAGACCCAGTACTTC.

In its sample, this clonotype was seen a few times. The chain combines TRBV25-1 with TRBJ2-5, with TRBD1 identical over 9 bases. After removal of 5 bases from V and 3 bases from J, the junction contained 1 base not matched to a gene. The CDR3 is 13 amino acids. The germline gives CDR1 MGHDK, CDR2 SYGVNS. As DNA, the CDR3 is TGTGCCAGCAGTTGGACAGGGGAAGAGACCCAGTACTTC. This encodes CASSWTGEETQYF.

This clonotype was picked up many times. V usage is TRBV28 and J usage is TRBJ1-2, with a tentative D call TRBD1 (5 bases). The length of the CDR3 is 18 residues. Trimming took off 5 bases at V and 4 bases at J, with 26 bases between the two ends. Germline values: CDR1 MDHEN, CDR2 SYDVKM. The CDR3 DNA reads TGTGCCAGCAGTCCCTCATTTATCCGACAGATTCAGATCTATGGCTACACCTTC. Its protein is CASSPSFIRQIQIYGYTF.

A few counts support this clonotype. This chain's CDR3 is CASRPDRGNTEAFF. For the CDR3, the DNA is TGCGCCAGCAGACCTGACAGGGGGAACACTGAAGCTTTCTTT. The rearrangement links TRBV5-1 to TRBJ1-1; 8 nucleotides agree with TRBD1. CDR1 is SGHRS, CDR2 YFSETQ, per germline. The CDR3 has 14 residues. Trimming at V came to 5 bases and at J to 1 base, leaving 4 bases not matched to a gene.

The chain uses TRBV7-6 and TRBJ1-6; D not resolved. Germline loops: CDR1 SGHVS, CDR2 FNYEAQ. V lost 4 bases and J lost 0, with 13 bases in between. The CDR3 has 17 amino acids. The DNA of the CDR3 is TGTGCCAGCAGCTGGACGACGGTGAGCTCCTATAATTCACCCCTCCACTTT. It codes for CASSWTTVSSYNSPLHF. Based on the CDR3 plus reference TRBV7-6 and TRBJ1-6, the full variable domain is GAGVSQSPRYKVTKRGQDVALRCDPISGHVSLYWYRQALGQGPEFLTYFNYEAQQDKSGLPNDRFSAERPEGSISTLTIQRTEQRDSAMYRCASSWTTVSSYNSPLHFGNGTRLTVT.

This clonotype was seen ten or more times. The rearrangement uses TRBV6-5 and TRBJ2-7; no clear D. CDR3 length: 14 amino acids. Trimming pared 0 bases from V and 4 bases from J, leaving 10 bases between. Germline V gene lookup returns CDR1 MNHEY and CDR2 SVGAGI. CDR3 region: CASSYSVQSYEQYF. The CDR3 DNA reads TGTGCCAGCAGTTACTCGGTACAGTCTTACGAGCAGTACTTC.

The chain couples TRBV5-1 to TRBJ2-1, with TRBD2 matching 14 bases. CDR1 and CDR2 from the germline V gene are SGHRS and YFSETQ. This CDR3 contains 16 residues. V shed 4 bases and J 6 bases; nucleotides not matched to a gene: 6. This CDR3 is CASSPKTSGGANEQFF. The CDR3 DNA follows: TGCGCCAGCAGCCCTAAGACTAGCGGGGGGGCCAATGAGCAGTTCTTC.

This clonotype came up many times. V and J are TRBV20-1 and TRBJ2-5, with a weak D call TRBD1 (6 bases). The V end lost 0 bases, the J end lost 4 bases, and 9 bases lay between the germline ends. This CDR3 has 13 residues. The germline V gene encodes CDR1 DFQATT and CDR2 SNEGSKA (reference sequence). The CDR3, as DNA: TGCAGTGCTAGAGATTTCAGGGGAGAGACCCAGTACTTC. This codes for CSARDFRGETQYF.

This clonotype was picked up many times. The chain uses TRBV12-3 or TRBV12-4 and TRBJ1-2; D may be TRBD1 (5 bases). Trimming left V 10 bases short and J 2 bases short, with 11 bases between. The length of the CDR3 is 12 residues. CDR3 sequence reads: CATKGRNYGYTF. The DNA for the CDR3 is TGTGCCACAAAGGGACGGAACTATGGCTACACCTTC.

This clonotype was counted many times. The chain combines TRBV27 with TRBJ1-5; D remains unclear. The germline CDR1 and CDR2 sequences are MNHEY and SMNVEV (reference sequence). The CDR3 sequence is 16 residues long. The V and J ends lost 2 bases and 3 bases respectively, with 14 bases between them. For the CDR3, the DNA is TGTGCCAGCAGTTTAGAAGGACCCCGCAACAATCAGCCCCAGCATTTT. Protein: CASSLEGPRNNQPQHF.

The J gene is TRBJ2-5, the V gene TRBV7-3; no clear D gene. The last part of the DNA fits TRBJ2-1 better; the J call may be wrong. Per germline, CDR1 SGHTA and CDR2 FQGTGA. The CDR3 runs to 13 residues. CDR3 bases: TGTGCCAGCAGCTTAGGCGTCAAAGAGAAGCAGTTCTTC. This codes for CASSLGVKEKQFF.

This clonotype has at least ten counts. J is TRBJ2-7 and V is TRBV7-9; possibly TRBD2 for D (5 bases). The CDR3 covers 14 residues. The germline V gene has CDR1 SEHNR and CDR2 FQNEAQ (reference sequence). Trimming pared 5 bases from V and 6 bases from J, leaving 17 bases between. CDR3 loop: CASSMHTGEPEQYF. CDR3 sequence (DNA): TGTGCCAGCAGCATGCACACCGGGGAGCCCGAGCAGTACTTC.

The chain uses TRBV7-9 and TRBJ1-1; 8 bases are shared with TRBD1. V shed 4 bases and J 1 base; nucleotides not matched to a gene: 17. CDR1 and CDR2 (germline): SEHNR, FQNEAQ (reference sequence). There are 19 residues in the CDR3. CDR3 protein: CASSSLDRVRAGKNTEAFF. The CDR3 DNA follows: TGTGCCAGCAGCTCCCTGGACAGGGTACGGGCTGGGAAGAACACTGAAGCTTTCTTT.

This clonotype showed up just a few times. The genes are TRBV28 and TRBJ1-5, with TRBD1 matching over 11 bases. V lost 4 bases to trimming and J lost 1 base; unmatched junction nucleotides: 9. Germline values: CDR1 MDHEN, CDR2 SYDVKM. The CDR3 runs to 18 residues. The CDR3 region is CASSSGQGGRISNQPQHF. In nucleotides, the CDR3 is TGTGCCAGCAGTTCGGGACAGGGGGGACGAATAAGCAATCAGCCCCAGCATTTT.

On this clonotype itself: It may be a read error: a sequence one base away is much more abundant. This chain links TRBV10-3 with TRBJ1-2, with a possible D match to TRBD1 (5 bases). Trimming pared 8 bases from V and 4 bases from J, leaving 14 bases between. This CDR3 has 13 amino acids. Germline V lookup: CDR1 ENHRY, CDR2 SYGVKD. The CDR3 nucleotides are TGTGCCATCGCGGACGGGGCTGGCTATGGCTACACCTTC. Translating it yields CAIADGAGYGYTF.

This clonotype was found many times. This rearrangement joins TRBV28 to TRBJ1-5; 9 bases are shared with TRBD1. The length of the CDR3 is 16 residues. The V and J ends lost 6 bases and 0 bases, in that order; junction bases with no gene match: 6. Germline V CDR1 and CDR2: MDHEN, SYDVKM. CDR3 coding DNA: TGTGCCAGCAGCGCCCACAGGGGGCTTAGCAATCAGCCCCAGCATTTT. It yields the protein CASSAHRGLSNQPQHF.

The chain is built from TRBV4-1 and TRBJ2-4, with 7 bases aligning to TRBD1. The CDR3 sequence is 16 residues long. The germline CDR1 and CDR2 sequences are MGHRA and YSYEKL. Unmatched junction bases numbered 9, after V lost 3 bases and J lost 4 bases. CDR3 in amino acids: CASSHVLRGRKNIQYF. The DNA for the CDR3 is TGCGCCAGCAGCCACGTCCTGAGGGGGCGTAAAAACATTCAGTACTTC.

This clonotype was seen a single time. This may be a read error: a much more frequent sequence differs by one nucleotide. V is TRBV15 and J is TRBJ1-1; D unresolved. Trimming left V 0 bases short and J 3 bases short, with 8 bases between. Germline values: CDR1 LNHNV, CDR2 YYDKDF (reference sequence). The CDR3 covers 14 residues. CDR3 protein: CATSREAGDTEAFF. Written as DNA, the CDR3 is TGTGCCACCAGCAGAGAGGCCGGGGACACTGAAGCTTTCTTT.

A few counts support this clonotype. This rearrangement joins TRBV5-1 to TRBJ1-1; 7 bases are shared with TRBD1. Losses at the gene ends were 9 bases for V and 0 bases for J; bases not matched to a gene: 5. Germline values: CDR1 SGHRS, CDR2 YFSETQ. The CDR3 loop spans 13 amino acids. The CDR3, as DNA: TGCGCCACCTCGGGACAGATGAACACTGAAGCTTTCTTT. This translates into CATSGQMNTEAFF.

This clonotype was seen ten or more times. The J gene is TRBJ2-2, the V gene TRBV28; perhaps D is TRBD1 or TRBD2 (6 bases each). Germline V gene data show CDR1 as MDHEN and CDR2 as SYDVKM. The CDR3 is 14 amino acids. Trimming left V 6 bases short and J 5 bases short, with 13 bases between. CDR3 DNA sequence: TGTGCCAGCAGGATAGGGGGGAGAACCGGGGAGCTGTTTTTT. Its translation: CASRIGGRTGELFF.

V is TRBV7-9 and J is TRBJ1-5; D may be TRBD1 (5 bases). The CDR3 has 14 amino acids. Trimming took off 4 bases at V and 3 bases at J, with 10 bases between the two ends. CDR1 is SEHNR and CDR2 is FQNEAQ in the germline V gene (reference sequence). The CDR3 sequence: CASSSRDPNQPQHF. Written as DNA, the CDR3 is TGTGCCAGCAGCTCCCGGGACCCCAATCAGCCCCAGCATTTT.

This clonotype was found many times. This chain joins TRBV3-1 and TRBJ2-6; TRBD2 agrees at 11 bases. The CDR3 contains 17 residues. V shed 6 bases, J shed 4 bases, and the junction held 8 bases outside the gene matches. CDR1 is LGHDT and CDR2 is YNNKEL in the germline V gene (reference sequence). In DNA, the CDR3 is TGTGCCAGCAGGCTAGCGGGGGGTACCTCCGGGGCCAACGTCCTGACTTTC. Protein: CASRLAGGTSGANVLTF.